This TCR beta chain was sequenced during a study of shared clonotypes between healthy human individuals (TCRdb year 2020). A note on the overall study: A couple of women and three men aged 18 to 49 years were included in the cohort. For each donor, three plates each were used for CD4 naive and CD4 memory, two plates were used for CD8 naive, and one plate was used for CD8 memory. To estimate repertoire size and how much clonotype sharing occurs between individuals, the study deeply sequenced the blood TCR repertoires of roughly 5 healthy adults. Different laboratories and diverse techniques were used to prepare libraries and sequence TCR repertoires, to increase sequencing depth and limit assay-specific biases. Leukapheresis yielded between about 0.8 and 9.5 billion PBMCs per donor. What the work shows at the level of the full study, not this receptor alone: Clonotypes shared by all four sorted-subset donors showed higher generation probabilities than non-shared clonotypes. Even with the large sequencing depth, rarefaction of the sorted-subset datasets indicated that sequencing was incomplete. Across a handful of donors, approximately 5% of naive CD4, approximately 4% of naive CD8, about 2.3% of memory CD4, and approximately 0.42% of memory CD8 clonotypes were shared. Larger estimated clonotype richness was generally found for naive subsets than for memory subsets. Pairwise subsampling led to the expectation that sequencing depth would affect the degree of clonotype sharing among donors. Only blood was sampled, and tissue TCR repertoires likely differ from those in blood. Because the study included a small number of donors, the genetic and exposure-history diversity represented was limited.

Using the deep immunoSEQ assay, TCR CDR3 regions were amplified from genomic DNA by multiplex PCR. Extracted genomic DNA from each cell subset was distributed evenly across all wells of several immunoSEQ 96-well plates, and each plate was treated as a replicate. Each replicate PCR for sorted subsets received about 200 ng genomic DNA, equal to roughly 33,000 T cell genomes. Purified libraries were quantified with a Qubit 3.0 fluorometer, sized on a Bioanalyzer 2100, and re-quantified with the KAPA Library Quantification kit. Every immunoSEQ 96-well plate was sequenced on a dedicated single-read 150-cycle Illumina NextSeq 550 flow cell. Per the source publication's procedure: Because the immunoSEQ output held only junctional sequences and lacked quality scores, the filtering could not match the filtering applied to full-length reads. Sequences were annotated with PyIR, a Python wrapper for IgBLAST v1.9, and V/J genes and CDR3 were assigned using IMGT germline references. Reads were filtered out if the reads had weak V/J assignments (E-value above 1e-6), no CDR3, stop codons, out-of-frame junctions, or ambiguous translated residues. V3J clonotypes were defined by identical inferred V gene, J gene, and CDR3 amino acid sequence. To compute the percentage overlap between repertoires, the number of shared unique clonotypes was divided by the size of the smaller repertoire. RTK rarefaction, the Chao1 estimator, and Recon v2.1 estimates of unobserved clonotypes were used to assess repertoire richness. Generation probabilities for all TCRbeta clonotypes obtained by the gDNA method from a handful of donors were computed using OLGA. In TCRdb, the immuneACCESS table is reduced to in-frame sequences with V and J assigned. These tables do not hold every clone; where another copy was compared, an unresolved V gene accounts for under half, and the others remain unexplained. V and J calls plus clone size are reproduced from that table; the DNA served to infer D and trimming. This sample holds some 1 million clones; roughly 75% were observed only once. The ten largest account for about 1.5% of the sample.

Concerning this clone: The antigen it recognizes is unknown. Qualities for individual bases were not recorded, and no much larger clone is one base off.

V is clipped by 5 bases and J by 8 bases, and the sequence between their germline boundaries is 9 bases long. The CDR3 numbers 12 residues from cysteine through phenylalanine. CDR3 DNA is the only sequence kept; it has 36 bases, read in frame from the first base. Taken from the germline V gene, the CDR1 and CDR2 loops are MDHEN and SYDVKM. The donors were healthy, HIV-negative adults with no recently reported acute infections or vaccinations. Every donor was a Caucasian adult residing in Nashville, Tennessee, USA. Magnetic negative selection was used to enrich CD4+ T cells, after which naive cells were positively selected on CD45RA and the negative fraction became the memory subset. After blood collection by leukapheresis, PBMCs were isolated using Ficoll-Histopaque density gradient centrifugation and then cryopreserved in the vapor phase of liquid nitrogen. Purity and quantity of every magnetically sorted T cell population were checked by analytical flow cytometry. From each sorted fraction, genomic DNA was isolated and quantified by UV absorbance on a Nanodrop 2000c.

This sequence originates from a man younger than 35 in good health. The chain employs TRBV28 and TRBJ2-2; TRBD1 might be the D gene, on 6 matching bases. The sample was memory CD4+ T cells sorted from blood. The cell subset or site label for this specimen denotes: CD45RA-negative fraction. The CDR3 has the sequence CASSAGVGELFF. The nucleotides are TGTGCCAGCAGTGCAGGGGTAGGGGAGCTGTTTTTT.